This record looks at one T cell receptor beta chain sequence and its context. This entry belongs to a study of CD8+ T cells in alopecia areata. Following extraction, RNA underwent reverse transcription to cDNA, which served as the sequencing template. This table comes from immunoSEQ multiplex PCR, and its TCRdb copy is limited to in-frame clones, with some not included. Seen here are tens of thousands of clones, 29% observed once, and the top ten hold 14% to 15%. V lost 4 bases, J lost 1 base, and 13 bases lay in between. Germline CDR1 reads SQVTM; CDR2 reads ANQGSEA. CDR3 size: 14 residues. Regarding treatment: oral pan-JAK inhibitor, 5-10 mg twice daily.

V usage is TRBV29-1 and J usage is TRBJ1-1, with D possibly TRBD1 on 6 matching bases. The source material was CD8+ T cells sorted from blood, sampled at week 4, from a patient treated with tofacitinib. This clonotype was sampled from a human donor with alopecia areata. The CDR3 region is CSVVGRDKNTEAFF. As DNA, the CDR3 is TGCAGCGTTGTGGGTCGGGACAAGAACACTGAAGCTTTCTTT.